This T cell receptor beta chain was sequenced during a study of cytomegalovirus exposure and HLA in healthy donors. V lost 3 bases, J lost 1 base, and 10 bases lay in between. The CDR3 is 14 residues long. In germline, CDR1 is SGHTA, CDR2 FQGNSA. 60 Vbeta and 13 Jbeta primers were used in PCR. The assay was immunoSEQ multiplex PCR, and TCRdb's table has in-frame clones only and misses some. The sample holds some 200,000 clones; roughly 88% are singletons and the top ten take about 0.77%. This TCR derives from a boy aged 2-15 years in good health and CMV-seronegative. Sequencing input: PBMCs. This chain connects TRBV7-2 to TRBJ2-7; no reliable D call. The CDR3 is CASSFGDSSYEQYF. In DNA, the CDR3 is TGTGCCAGCAGCTTCGGTGACTCATCCTACGAGCAGTACTTC.